The T cell receptor beta chain described here comes from a study of T cell changes during pregnancy in multiple sclerosis (dated 2019 in TCRdb). With regard to the full study: The study looked at changes in the T cell repertoire across pregnancy in women with multiple sclerosis.

Including cysteine and phenylalanine, the CDR3 has 15 amino acids. Of the read, only the CDR3 DNA is kept; its 45 bases are in frame from base 1. CDR1 and CDR2 are read off the germline V gene as WSHSY and SAAADI. Trimming removed 6 bases from V and 5 bases from J; the gene matches leave 12 bases unexplained. Library creation used the immunoSEQ multiplex PCR assay. Drawn from immuneACCESS, this table holds only the in-frame rearrangements with V and J called that TCRdb kept. Clones are partly lost; checked studies trace under half to an unresolved V gene and leave the rest unexplained. The sample table holds around 45,000 clones, of which 91% were seen once. About 0.51% of the sample goes to the ten largest clones. Concerning this clone: Its antigen remains undetermined. The record has no base qualities; no much larger clone is one base away.

The sequence is built from TRBV10-2 and TRBJ1-1, with 7 middle bases fitting TRBD1. Sequenced here: CD4+ T cells from peripheral blood mononuclear cells, sampled in the second trimester of pregnancy. The receptor's source is a female donor in good health, enrolled as a control in a pregnancy study. The base sequence is TGCGCCAGCAGGCTACAGGGCCCAGGGGGTACTGAAGCTTTCTTT. Protein translation: CASRLQGPGGTEAFF.